The TCR beta chain described here comes from a study of cytomegalovirus exposure and HLA in healthy donors. Across the study: Earlier results showed 120 million or so unique TCR beta sequences derived from approximately 180 million T cells.

Researchers ran the PCR with 60 Vbeta and 13 Jbeta primers. Clones were sequenced by immunoSEQ multiplex PCR, and TCRdb holds only the in-frame ones, with some missing. The table records about 130,000 clones, approximately 80% of them present only once. The CDR3 loop spans 13 amino acids. The germline V gene has CDR1 SGHRS and CDR2 YFSETQ. The ends were cut back, 2 bases at V and 4 bases at J, with 10 bases in the middle. Each of the donors was a healthy bone marrow donor. As to this clone: Its antigen is still unknown.

Findings of the study overall: It was taken for granted in presence/absence analyses that sequencing depth across donors was roughly uniform. In terms of immune exposure information, only CMV serostatus was available.

The chain uses TRBV5-1 and TRBJ2-7; D unclear. The sequenced material came from PBMCs. The receptor was derived from a man aged 30 to 45 in good health and CMV-seronegative. The CDR3 loop is CASSFDLLYEQYF. For the CDR3, the DNA is TGCGCCAGCAGCTTTGACTTGCTTTACGAGCAGTACTTC. Drawing the rest from reference TRBV5-1 and TRBJ2-7, the complete variable domain is KAGVTQTPRYLIKTRGQQVTLSCSPISGHRSVSWYQQTPGQGLQFLFEYFSETQRNKGNFPGRFSGRQFSNSRSEMNVSTLELGDSALYLCASSFDLLYEQYFGPGTRLTVT.